The TCR beta chain under discussion was sequenced for a study of control samples from healthy donors and cancer patients. The germline V and J ends were trimmed by 0 bases and 4 bases, with 7 bases remaining between them. CDR1 and CDR2 (germline): GTSNPN, SVGIG (reference sequence). The CDR3 is 12 amino acids. The data were produced by immunoSEQ multiplex PCR, yet TCRdb's version contains in-frame clones alone and is incomplete. The sample consists of 150,000 to 200,000 clones, over 85% of them appearing once. The chain uses TRBV30 and TRBJ2-7, with D unclear. This TCR came from a woman between 35 and 50 years old in good health. Sequenced material: blood. CDR3 nucleotides: TGTGCCTGGAGTGTATCGCTTTACGAGCAGTACTTC. It encodes CAWSVSLYEQYF.